These T cell receptor beta chains were read from a single sample in a study of cytomegalovirus exposure and HLA in healthy donors. Sequenced by immunoSEQ multiplex PCR; TCRdb stores in-frame clones only, minus some. The table records more than 95,000 clones, roughly three quarters of them present only once. Sequencing was done on a sample of PBMCs. These TCRs come from a man aged 45-65 years in good health and CMV-seropositive. Each CDR3 is given with its conserved first and last residue. Fields, in order: V gene, J gene, D gene, clone size, CDR3 protein, CDR3 DNA. D genes are given only for firm matches. Where a row states a size, it is once, few, many or the class of an expanded clone; other rows omit it.

V: TRBV5-6
J: TRBJ2-7
D: -
size: -
CDR3: CASSLDDFWGDEQYF
DNA: TGTGCCAGCAGCTTGGATGATTTTTGGGGAGACGAGCAGTACTTC

V: TRBV11-2
J: TRBJ2-1
D: -
size: -
CDR3: CASSLVLSYNEQFF
DNA: TGTGCCAGCAGCTTAGTCCTTTCCTACAATGAGCAGTTCTTC

V: TRBV2
J: TRBJ2-7
D: -
size: -
CDR3: CASSEGPHYEQYF
DNA: TGTGCCAGCAGTGAGGGGCCTCACTACGAGCAGTACTTC

V: TRBV25-1
J: TRBJ1-1
D: TRBD1
size: once
CDR3: CASSGAGTGARGIGEAFF
DNA: TGTGCCAGCAGTGGGGCTGGGACAGGGGCTCGGGGGATTGGTGAAGCTTTCTTT

V: TRBV29-1
J: TRBJ2-7
D: -
size: -
CDR3: CSVEDRGISYEQYF
DNA: TGCAGCGTTGAAGATCGGGGGATCTCCTACGAGCAGTACTTC

V: TRBV7-2
J: TRBJ2-5
D: TRBD2
size: few
CDR3: CASSSSGLAGGKTQYF
DNA: TGTGCCAGCAGCTCCTCCGGGCTAGCGGGAGGAAAGACCCAGTACTTC

V: TRBV19
J: TRBJ2-2
D: TRBD2
size: -
CDR3: CASSVLAGITGELFF
DNA: TGTGCCAGTAGTGTACTAGCGGGGATTACCGGGGAGCTGTTTTTT

V: TRBV10-3
J: TRBJ2-7
D: TRBD2
size: -
CDR3: CAISPGLASHEQYF
DNA: TGTGCCATCAGTCCGGGACTAGCTTCGCACGAGCAGTACTTC

V: TRBV7-2
J: TRBJ2-1
D: TRBD2
size: -
CDR3: CASSSPRGLAGGRDNEQFF
DNA: TGTGCCAGCAGCTCACCGCGGGGACTAGCGGGGGGGCGTGACAATGAGCAGTTCTTC

V: TRBV27
J: TRBJ2-7
D: TRBD2
size: once
CDR3: CASSLGAGASSYEQYF
DNA: TGTGCCAGCAGTTTAGGGGCGGGAGCGTCCTCCTACGAGCAGTACTTC

V: TRBV21-1
J: TRBJ2-3
D: -
size: -
CDR3: CASSLTFGRSTDTQYF
DNA: TGTGCCAGCAGCCTCACTTTCGGGAGGAGCACAGATACGCAGTATTTT

V: TRBV4-3
J: TRBJ2-7
D: -
size: -
CDR3: CASSQERGPSYEQYF
DNA: TGCGCCAGCAGCCAAGAGCGGGGGCCCTCCTACGAGCAGTACTTC

V: TRBV4-1
J: TRBJ1-3
D: -
size: -
CDR3: CASSHQGAGAGNTIYF
DNA: TGCGCCAGCAGCCATCAAGGGGCAGGGGCTGGAAACACCATATATTTT

V: TRBV7-8
J: TRBJ2-2
D: -
size: -
CDR3: CASSPFYQANPAGELFF
DNA: TGTGCCAGCAGCCCCTTTTATCAGGCGAACCCAGCCGGGGAGCTGTTTTTT

V: TRBV5-6
J: TRBJ1-5
D: -
size: -
CDR3: CASSLRGSGQPQHF
DNA: TGTGCCAGCAGCTTAAGGGGAAGCGGGCAGCCCCAGCATTTT

V: TRBV21-1
J: TRBJ2-7
D: -
size: -
CDR3: CASSKQGESSYEQYF
DNA: TGTGCCAGCAGCAAGCAAGGGGAAAGCTCCTACGAGCAGTACTTC

V: TRBV9
J: TRBJ2-7
D: TRBD1
size: -
CDR3: CASTPGDRDYEQYF
DNA: TGTGCCAGCACCCCTGGGGACAGGGACTACGAGCAGTACTTC

V: TRBV28
J: TRBJ2-1
D: TRBD1
size: once
CDR3: CASSPGTANEQFF
DNA: TGTGCCAGCAGTCCGGGGACAGCGAATGAGCAGTTCTTC

V: TRBV18
J: TRBJ1-1
D: -
size: few
CDR3: CASSPGGQNTEAFF
DNA: TGTGCCAGCTCACCGGGGGGGCAGAACACTGAAGCTTTCTTT

V: TRBV6-5
J: TRBJ1-6
D: -
size: few
CDR3: CASKEQSSYNSPLHF
DNA: TGTGCCAGCAAGGAACAGAGCTCCTATAATTCACCCCTCCACTTT

V: TRBV18
J: TRBJ2-7
D: TRBD2
size: -
CDR3: CASSQTSGGSYEQYF
DNA: TGTGCCAGCTCACAGACTAGCGGGGGTTCCTACGAGCAGTACTTC

V: TRBV5-1
J: TRBJ2-1
D: -
size: -
CDR3: CASSPGQRSYNEQFF
DNA: TGCGCCAGCAGCCCTGGACAGAGAAGCTACAATGAGCAGTTCTTC

V: TRBV25-1
J: TRBJ2-3
D: -
size: -
CDR3: CASSLTTVGVRDTQYF
DNA: TGTGCCAGCAGTTTAACGACCGTCGGGGTACGAGATACGCAGTATTTT

V: TRBV13
J: TRBJ1-2
D: -
size: -
CDR3: CASSLGLPRNYGYTF
DNA: TGTGCCAGCAGCTTAGGGCTGCCCAGGAACTATGGCTACACCTTC

V: TRBV7-2
J: TRBJ2-2
D: -
size: -
CDR3: CASSAFTGTGELFF
DNA: TGTGCCAGCAGCGCCTTCACAGGGACCGGGGAGCTGTTTTTT

V: TRBV10-2
J: TRBJ2-3
D: -
size: -
CDR3: CASSLGSFADTQYF
DNA: TGCGCCAGCTCTCTTGGGAGTTTCGCAGATACGCAGTATTTT

V: TRBV7-9
J: TRBJ1-4
D: TRBD1
size: once
CDR3: CASSSYSPGQDNEKLFF
DNA: TGTGCCAGCAGCTCGTATTCTCCGGGACAGGATAATGAAAAACTGTTTTTT

V: TRBV2
J: TRBJ2-7
D: TRBD2
size: -
CDR3: CASTPAGVISYEQYF
DNA: TGTGCCAGCACCCCAGCGGGGGTGATCTCCTACGAGCAGTACTTC

V: TRBV21-1
J: TRBJ1-1
D: -
size: -
CDR3: CASSKEEGSGSRFGNTEAFF
DNA: TGTGCCAGCAGCAAAGAGGAAGGATCGGGGAGCCGTTTCGGGAACACTGAAGCTTTCTTT

V: TRBV6-7
J: TRBJ1-5
D: TRBD1
size: -
CDR3: CASIGDRDRGDQPQHF
DNA: TGTGCCAGCATTGGTGACCGGGACAGGGGAGATCAGCCCCAGCATTTT

V: TRBV21-1
J: TRBJ2-7
D: -
size: -
CDR3: CASSPPRDRDPPSLYEQYF
DNA: TGTGCCAGCAGCCCCCCACGGGACAGGGACCCCCCAAGTCTTTACGAGCAGTACTTC

V: TRBV4-1
J: TRBJ2-4
D: -
size: -
CDR3: CASSQALGGIAKNIQYF
DNA: TGCGCCAGCAGCCAGGCCCTGGGGGGTATAGCCAAAAACATTCAGTACTTC

V: TRBV28
J: TRBJ1-2
D: -
size: -
CDR3: CASSLRGSPGDYGYTF
DNA: TGTGCCAGCAGTTTAAGGGGATCCCCGGGAGATTATGGCTACACCTTC

V: TRBV11-3
J: TRBJ2-3
D: -
size: -
CDR3: CASSLPLGDTQYF
DNA: TGTGCCAGCAGCTTGCCCCTCGGGGATACGCAGTATTTT

V: TRBV19
J: TRBJ1-2
D: TRBD1
size: -
CDR3: CASSGPQGAAGYTF
DNA: TGTGCCAGTAGTGGCCCCCAGGGGGCGGCCGGCTACACCTTC

V: TRBV7-9
J: TRBJ1-2
D: TRBD1
size: -
CDR3: CASSSGQFYGYTF
DNA: TGTGCCAGCAGCTCGGGACAGTTCTATGGCTACACCTTC

V: TRBV5-5
J: TRBJ1-4
D: TRBD1
size: few
CDR3: CASSWTGGTNEKLFF
DNA: TGTGCCAGCAGCTGGACAGGGGGGACTAATGAAAAACTGTTTTTT

V: TRBV5-1
J: TRBJ2-1
D: TRBD2
size: -
CDR3: CASSPGGGSVQFF
DNA: TGCGCCAGCAGCCCGGGGGGGGGCTCAGTGCAGTTCTTC

V: TRBV5-1
J: TRBJ1-1
D: -
size: once
CDR3: CASSLVIAGDTEAFF
DNA: TGCGCCAGCAGCTTGGTCATCGCAGGCGACACTGAAGCTTTCTTT

V: TRBV4-2
J: TRBJ2-5
D: -
size: -
CDR3: CASSQDRLERETQYF
DNA: TGTGCCAGCAGCCAAGATCGACTAGAAAGGGAGACCCAGTACTTC

V: TRBV19
J: TRBJ1-1
D: -
size: -
CDR3: CASSIQGTNTEAFF
DNA: TGTGCCAGTAGTATCCAGGGTACAAACACTGAAGCTTTCTTT

V: TRBV18
J: TRBJ2-5
D: TRBD2
size: once
CDR3: CASSPGLAGEETQYF
DNA: TGTGCCAGCTCCCCCGGACTAGCGGGAGAGGAGACCCAGTACTTC

V: TRBV19
J: TRBJ1-3
D: -
size: -
CDR3: CASRHSGGGATISGNTIYF
DNA: TGTGCCAGTAGACACTCCGGTGGAGGGGCAACTATCTCTGGAAACACCATATATTTT

V: TRBV6-1
J: TRBJ2-7
D: TRBD1
size: -
CDR3: CASRRDSFRGQYF
DNA: TGTGCCAGCAGGAGGGACAGCTTTCGGGGGCAGTACTTC

V: TRBV13
J: TRBJ2-7
D: TRBD2
size: few
CDR3: CASSLGLAGGSSEQYF
DNA: TGTGCCAGCAGCTTAGGATTAGCGGGAGGTTCTTCCGAGCAGTACTTC

V: TRBV28
J: TRBJ1-3
D: -
size: few
CDR3: CASSQVAGGLPSGNTIYF
DNA: TGTGCCAGCAGCCAGGTTGCGGGTGGACTACCCTCTGGAAACACCATATATTTT

V: TRBV7-2
J: TRBJ1-6
D: TRBD1
size: -
CDR3: CASSLVQGANSPLHF
DNA: TGTGCCAGCAGCTTAGTGCAGGGGGCTAATTCACCCCTCCACTTT

V: TRBV4-3
J: TRBJ2-3
D: -
size: -
CDR3: CASSRGSLVGDTQYF
DNA: TGCGCCAGCAGCCGGGGTTCACTAGTGGGTGATACGCAGTATTTT

V: TRBV7-6
J: TRBJ1-1
D: TRBD1
size: -
CDR3: CASSSRQGKYPTEAFF
DNA: TGTGCCAGCAGCTCTCGACAGGGAAAGTACCCCACTGAAGCTTTCTTT

V: TRBV6-9
J: TRBJ2-5
D: -
size: -
CDR3: CASRGEETQYF
DNA: TGTGCCAGCAGGGGAGAAGAGACCCAGTACTTC

V: TRBV2
J: TRBJ1-1
D: TRBD1
size: -
CDR3: CATLPGQGVSTEAFF
DNA: TGTGCCACCCTTCCGGGACAGGGGGTCAGCACTGAAGCTTTCTTT

V: TRBV19
J: TRBJ2-7
D: TRBD2
size: -
CDR3: CASSIPGLARFDEQYF
DNA: TGTGCCAGTAGTATACCCGGACTAGCGCGGTTCGACGAGCAGTACTTC

V: TRBV19
J: TRBJ1-4
D: -
size: -
CDR3: CASSQSDGGLGGLFF
DNA: TGTGCCAGTAGCCAATCCGACGGGGGGTTGGGAGGCCTGTTTTTT

V: TRBV9
J: TRBJ2-5
D: TRBD1
size: -
CDR3: CASSLTGDETQYF
DNA: TGTGCCAGCAGCCTTACAGGGGACGAGACCCAGTACTTC